This T cell receptor (beta chain) was identified during a study of blood T cell repertoires in COVID-19. This CDR3 spans 12 amino acids. The J segment lost 13 bases and the V segment lost 4 bases, leaving 3 bases of the junction unmatched. Germline-derived CDR1 and CDR2 are LGHDT and YNNKEL (reference sequence). Profiling relied on immunoSEQ multiplex PCR, and the TCRdb table lists in-frame clones only, not all of them. This table has 250,000 to 300,000 clones, around 88% appearing once. The sequence came from a woman aged 30 to 39 who had recovered from COVID-19. The J gene is TRBJ2-1, the V gene TRBV3-1 (or the pseudogene TRBV3-2); 11 nucleotides line up with TRBD2. Sequencing was carried out using peripheral blood. CDR3 sequence reads: CASSLAGGPQFF. The CDR3 region has the DNA TGTGCCAGCAGCCTAGCGGGGGGGCCCCAGTTCTTC.